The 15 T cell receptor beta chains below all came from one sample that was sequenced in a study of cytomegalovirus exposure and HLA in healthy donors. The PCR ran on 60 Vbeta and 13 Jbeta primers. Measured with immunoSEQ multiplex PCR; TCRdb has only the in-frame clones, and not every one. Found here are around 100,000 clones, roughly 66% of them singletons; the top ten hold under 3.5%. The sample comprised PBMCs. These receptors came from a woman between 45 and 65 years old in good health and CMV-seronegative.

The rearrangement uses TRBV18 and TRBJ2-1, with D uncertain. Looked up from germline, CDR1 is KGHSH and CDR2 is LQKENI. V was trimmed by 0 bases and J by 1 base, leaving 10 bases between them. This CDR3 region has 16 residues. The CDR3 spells CASSPPSPGSYNEQFF. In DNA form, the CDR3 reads TGTGCCAGCTCACCACCGAGCCCGGGTTCCTACAATGAGCAGTTCTTC.

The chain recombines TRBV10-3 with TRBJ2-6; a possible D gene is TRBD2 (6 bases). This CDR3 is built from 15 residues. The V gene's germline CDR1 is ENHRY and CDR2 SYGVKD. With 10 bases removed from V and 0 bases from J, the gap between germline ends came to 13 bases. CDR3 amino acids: CATVGGPSGANVLTF. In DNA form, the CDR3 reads TGTGCCACCGTTGGAGGGCCCTCTGGGGCCAACGTCCTGACTTTC.

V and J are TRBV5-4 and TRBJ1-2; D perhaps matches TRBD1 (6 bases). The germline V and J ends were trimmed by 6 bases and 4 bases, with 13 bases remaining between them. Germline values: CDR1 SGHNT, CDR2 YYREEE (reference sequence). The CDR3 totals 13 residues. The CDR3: CASKPDRSYGYTF. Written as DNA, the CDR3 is TGTGCCAGCAAGCCAGACAGGAGCTATGGCTACACCTTC.

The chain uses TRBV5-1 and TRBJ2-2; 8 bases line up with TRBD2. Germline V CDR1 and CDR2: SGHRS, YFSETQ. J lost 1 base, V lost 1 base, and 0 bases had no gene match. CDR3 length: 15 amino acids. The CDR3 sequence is CASSLLAGNTGELFF. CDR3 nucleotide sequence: TGCGCCAGCAGCTTGCTAGCGGGGAACACCGGGGAGCTGTTTTTT.

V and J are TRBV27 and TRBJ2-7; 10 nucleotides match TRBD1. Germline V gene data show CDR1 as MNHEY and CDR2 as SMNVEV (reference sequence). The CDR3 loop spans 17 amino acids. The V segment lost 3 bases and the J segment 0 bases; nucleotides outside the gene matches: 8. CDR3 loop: CASSFGQGGGSSYEQYF. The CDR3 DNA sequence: TGTGCCAGCAGTTTTGGACAGGGGGGCGGTAGCTCCTACGAGCAGTACTTC.

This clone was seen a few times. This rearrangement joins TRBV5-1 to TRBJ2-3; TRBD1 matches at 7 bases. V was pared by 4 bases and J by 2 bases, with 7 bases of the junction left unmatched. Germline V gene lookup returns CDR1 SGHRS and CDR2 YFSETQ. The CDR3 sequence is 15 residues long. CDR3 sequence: CASSITGDPTDTQYF. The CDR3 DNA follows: TGCGCCAGCAGCATTACAGGGGACCCCACAGATACGCAGTATTTT. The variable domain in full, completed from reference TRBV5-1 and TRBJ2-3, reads KAGVTQTPRYLIKTRGQQVTLSCSPISGHRSVSWYQQTPGQGLQFLFEYFSETQRNKGNFPGRFSGRQFSNSRSEMNVSTLELGDSALYLCASSITGDPTDTQYFGPGTRLTVL.

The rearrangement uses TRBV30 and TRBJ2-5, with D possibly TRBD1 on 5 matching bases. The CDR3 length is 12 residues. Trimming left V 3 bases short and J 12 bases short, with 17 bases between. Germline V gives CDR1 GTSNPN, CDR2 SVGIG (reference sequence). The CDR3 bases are TGTGCCTGGAGCCCCGAATTCCAGGGAAAGTACTTC. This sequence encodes CAWSPEFQGKYF.

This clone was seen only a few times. The CDR3 here is CASSKVSRNDRSVDEQFF. The CDR3 coding sequence is TGTGCCAGTAGTAAGGTTTCACGTAATGACAGATCCGTCGATGAGCAGTTCTTC. This chain connects TRBV19 to TRBJ2-1; D possibly corresponds to TRBD1 (5 bases). From germline, CDR1 is LNHDA and CDR2 SQIVND (reference sequence). The CDR3 extends over 18 amino acids. With 4 bases removed from V and 8 bases from J, the gap between germline ends came to 27 bases.

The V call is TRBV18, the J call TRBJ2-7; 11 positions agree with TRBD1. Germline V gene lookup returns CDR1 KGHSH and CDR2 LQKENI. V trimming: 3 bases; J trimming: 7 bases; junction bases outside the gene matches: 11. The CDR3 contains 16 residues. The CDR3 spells CASSPPGTGGRWEQYF. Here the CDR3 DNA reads TGTGCCAGCTCACCCCCCGGGACAGGGGGTCGTTGGGAGCAGTACTTC.

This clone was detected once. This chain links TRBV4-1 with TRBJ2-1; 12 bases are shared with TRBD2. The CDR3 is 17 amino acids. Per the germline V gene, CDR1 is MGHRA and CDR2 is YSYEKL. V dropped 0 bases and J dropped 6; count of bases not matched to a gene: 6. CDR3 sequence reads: CASSQDVLAGGFNEQFF. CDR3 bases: TGCGCCAGCAGCCAAGACGTACTAGCGGGGGGATTCAATGAGCAGTTCTTC.

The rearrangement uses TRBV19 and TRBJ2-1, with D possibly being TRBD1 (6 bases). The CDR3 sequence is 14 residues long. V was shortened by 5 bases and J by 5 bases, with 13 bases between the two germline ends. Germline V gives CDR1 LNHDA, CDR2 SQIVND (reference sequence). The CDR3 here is CASSVGQKNNEQFF. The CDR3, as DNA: TGTGCCAGTAGTGTAGGACAGAAGAACAATGAGCAGTTCTTC.

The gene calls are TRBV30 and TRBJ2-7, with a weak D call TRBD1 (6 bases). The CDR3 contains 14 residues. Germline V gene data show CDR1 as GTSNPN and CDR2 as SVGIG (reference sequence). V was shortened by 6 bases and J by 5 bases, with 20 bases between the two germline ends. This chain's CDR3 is CACNRQAPLHEQYF. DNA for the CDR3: TGTGCCTGTAATAGACAGGCCCCGTTACACGAGCAGTACTTC.

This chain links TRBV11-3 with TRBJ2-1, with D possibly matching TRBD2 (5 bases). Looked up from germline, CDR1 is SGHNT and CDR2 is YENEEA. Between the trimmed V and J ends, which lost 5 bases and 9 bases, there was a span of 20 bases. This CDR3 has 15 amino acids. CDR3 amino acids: CASSPFRGIMSEQFF. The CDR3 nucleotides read TGTGCCAGCAGCCCTTTCCGGGGTATTATGTCTGAGCAGTTCTTC.

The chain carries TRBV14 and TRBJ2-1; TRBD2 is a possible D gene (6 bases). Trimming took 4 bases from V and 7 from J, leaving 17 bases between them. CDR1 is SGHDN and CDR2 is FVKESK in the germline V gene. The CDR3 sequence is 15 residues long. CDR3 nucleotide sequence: TGTGCCAGCAGCCCCCAGACTAGACTAGGGAATGAGCAGTTCTTC. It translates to CASSPQTRLGNEQFF.

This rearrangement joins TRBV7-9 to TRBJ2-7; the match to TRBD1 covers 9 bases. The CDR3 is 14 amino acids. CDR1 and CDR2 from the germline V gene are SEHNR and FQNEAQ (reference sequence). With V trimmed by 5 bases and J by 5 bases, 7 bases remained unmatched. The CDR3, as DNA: TGTGCCAGCAGCACGTGGACAGGGGACCACGAGCAGTACTTC. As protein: CASSTWTGDHEQYF.